The TCR beta chain under discussion was sequenced for a study of cytomegalovirus exposure and HLA in healthy donors. Overall study context: Sequencing of 150 million to 200 million T cells in an earlier analysis found 120 million or so unique TCR beta sequences.

V gave up 7 bases and J gave up 7 bases; unmatched junction bases: 11. Looked up from germline, CDR1 is MNHEY and CDR2 is SVGAGI. The CDR3 consists of 15 residues. The PCR ran on 60 Vbeta and 13 Jbeta primers. The table came from immunoSEQ multiplex PCR; TCRdb's copy has only in-frame clones and leaves some out. Of fewer than 75,000 clones listed, 60% to 85% were seen once; the top ten hold roughly 12%. Points on this clone: Its matching antigen is unknown.

Regarding the study as a whole: Researchers counted 150 to 200 TCR beta chains as cytomegalovirus-associated. From TCR beta sequences, most subjects' HLA-A and HLA-B alleles were reportedly predicted accurately. Association of a missense DCLRE1C variant with TCR beta V- and J-gene trimming was reported in a later analysis.

This TCR came from a man between 65 and 79 years old in good health and CMV-seronegative. Sequencing was carried out using PBMCs. The J gene is TRBJ2-1, the V gene TRBV6-5; TRBD2 matches 9 bases. Here the CDR3 reads CASTLGTSLGNEQFF. CDR3 DNA: TGTGCCAGCACCCTCGGGACTAGCCTAGGGAATGAGCAGTTCTTC.